The clone carrying this T cell receptor (beta chain) was counted only a few times. This entry is derived from a study of tumor-infiltrating lymphocytes in oesophageal squamous cell carcinoma. This CDR3 comprises 13 residues. V was shortened by 4 bases and J by 6 bases, with 10 bases between the two germline ends. CDR1 and CDR2 from the germline V gene are MNHEY and SMNVEV (reference sequence). Via MiXCR, TCRdb re-called the PCR reads, giving one row per CDR3 protein. This sample yields about 25,000 distinct CDR3 sequences, of which 30% to 40% are seen a single time; about 23% belongs to the top ten. The clonotype originates from a male donor with esophageal squamous cell carcinoma. The gene calls are TRBV27 and TRBJ1-3; D remains ambiguous. The material sequenced was esophageal tumor tissue. CDR3 sequence reads: CASSSTPLNTIYF. The CDR3 coding sequence is TGTGCCAGCAGTTCCACGCCATTAAACACCATATATTTT.